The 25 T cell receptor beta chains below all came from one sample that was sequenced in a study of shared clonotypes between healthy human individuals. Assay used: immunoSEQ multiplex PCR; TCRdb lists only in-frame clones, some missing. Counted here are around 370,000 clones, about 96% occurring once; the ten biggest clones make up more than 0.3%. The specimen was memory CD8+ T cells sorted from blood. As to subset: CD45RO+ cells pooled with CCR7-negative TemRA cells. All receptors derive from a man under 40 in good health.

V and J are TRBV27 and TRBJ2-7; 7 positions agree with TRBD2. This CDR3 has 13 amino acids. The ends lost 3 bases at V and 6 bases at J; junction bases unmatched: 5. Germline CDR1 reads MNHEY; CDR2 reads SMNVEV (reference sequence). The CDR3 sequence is CASSFRGGSEQYF. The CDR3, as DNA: TGTGCCAGCAGTTTTAGGGGAGGGAGCGAGCAGTACTTC.

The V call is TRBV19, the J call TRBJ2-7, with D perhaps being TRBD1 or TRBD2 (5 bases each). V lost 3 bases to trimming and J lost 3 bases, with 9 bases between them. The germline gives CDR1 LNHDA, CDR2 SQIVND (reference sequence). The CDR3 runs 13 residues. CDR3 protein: CASSIGAFYEQYF. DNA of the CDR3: TGTGCCAGTAGTATCGGGGCATTCTACGAGCAGTACTTC.

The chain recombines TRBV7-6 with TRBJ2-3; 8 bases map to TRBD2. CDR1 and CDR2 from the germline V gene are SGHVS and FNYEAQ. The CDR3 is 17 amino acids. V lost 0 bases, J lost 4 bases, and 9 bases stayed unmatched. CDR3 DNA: TGTGCCAGCAGCTTAGCTCTCGGCGTCGGGGGGGCAGATACGCAGTATTTT. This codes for CASSLALGVGGADTQYF.

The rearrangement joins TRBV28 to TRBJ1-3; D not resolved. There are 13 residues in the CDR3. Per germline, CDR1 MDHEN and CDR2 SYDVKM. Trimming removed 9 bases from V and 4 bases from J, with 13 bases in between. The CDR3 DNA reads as TGTGCCAGTCCTCCCGACGGGGGAAACACCATATATTTT. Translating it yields CASPPDGGNTIYF.

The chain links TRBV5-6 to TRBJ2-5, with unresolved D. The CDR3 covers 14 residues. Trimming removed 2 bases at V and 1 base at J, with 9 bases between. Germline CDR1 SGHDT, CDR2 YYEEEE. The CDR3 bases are TGTGCCAGCAGCTTCGGACGTATCCAAGAGACCCAGTACTTC. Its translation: CASSFGRIQETQYF.

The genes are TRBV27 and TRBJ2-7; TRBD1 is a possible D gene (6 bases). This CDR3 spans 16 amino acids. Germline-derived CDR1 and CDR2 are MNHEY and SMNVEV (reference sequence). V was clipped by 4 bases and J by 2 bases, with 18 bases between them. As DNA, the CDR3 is TGTGCCAGCAGTTCCCTCTGGACAGCAAAAACCTACGAGCAGTACTTC. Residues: CASSSLWTAKTYEQYF.

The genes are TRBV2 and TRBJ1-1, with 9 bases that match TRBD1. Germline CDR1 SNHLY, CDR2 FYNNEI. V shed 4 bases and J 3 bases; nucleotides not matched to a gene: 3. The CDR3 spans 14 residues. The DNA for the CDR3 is TGTGCCAGCAGTGCGACAGGGGGGGACACTGAAGCTTTCTTT. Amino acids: CASSATGGDTEAFF.

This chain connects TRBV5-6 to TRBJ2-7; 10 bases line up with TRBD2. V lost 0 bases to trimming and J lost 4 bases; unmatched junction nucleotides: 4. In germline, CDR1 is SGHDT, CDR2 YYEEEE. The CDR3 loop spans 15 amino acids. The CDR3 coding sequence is TGTGCCAGCAGCTTGGCTAGCGGGAGTGGGTACGAGCAGTACTTC. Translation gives CASSLASGSGYEQYF.

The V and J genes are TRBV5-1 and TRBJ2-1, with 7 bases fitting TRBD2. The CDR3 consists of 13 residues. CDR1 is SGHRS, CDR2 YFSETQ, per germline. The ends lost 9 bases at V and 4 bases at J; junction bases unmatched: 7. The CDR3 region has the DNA TGCGCCATCGACGCTAGCGGTTACAATGAGCAGTTCTTC. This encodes CAIDASGYNEQFF.

CDR3 nucleotides: TGTGCCAGCAGCCCGGGGAGCAATGAGCAGTTCTTC. The encoded protein is CASSPGSNEQFF. The V and J genes are TRBV7-6 and TRBJ2-1; a weak D match, TRBD2 (5 bases). The CDR3 loop spans 12 amino acids. Germline CDR1 reads SGHVS; CDR2 reads FNYEAQ. Trimming took off 5 bases at V and 6 bases at J, with 8 bases between the two ends.

The CDR3 loop reads CASSLAAYYEQYF. The CDR3 nucleotides read TGTGCCAGCAGCTTGGCCGCCTATTACGAGCAGTACTTC. J is TRBJ2-7 and V is TRBV5-6; D not resolved. Trimming cost V 0 bases and J 4 bases, with 8 bases left between them. CDR3 length: 13 residues. The germline gives CDR1 SGHDT, CDR2 YYEEEE.

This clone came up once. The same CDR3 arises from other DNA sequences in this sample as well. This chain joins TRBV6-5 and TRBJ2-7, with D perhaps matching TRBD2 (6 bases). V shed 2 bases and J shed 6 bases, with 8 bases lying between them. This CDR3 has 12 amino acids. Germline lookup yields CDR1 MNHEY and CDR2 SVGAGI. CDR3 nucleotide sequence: TGTGCCAGCAGTTACGTCGGGGGCGAGCAGTACTTC. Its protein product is CASSYVGGEQYF.

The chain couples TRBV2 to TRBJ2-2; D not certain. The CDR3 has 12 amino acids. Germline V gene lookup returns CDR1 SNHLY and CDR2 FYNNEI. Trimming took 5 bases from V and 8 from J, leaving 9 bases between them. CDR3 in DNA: TGTGCCAGCAGTCCTCGAATAGGGGAGCTGTTTTTT. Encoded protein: CASSPRIGELFF.

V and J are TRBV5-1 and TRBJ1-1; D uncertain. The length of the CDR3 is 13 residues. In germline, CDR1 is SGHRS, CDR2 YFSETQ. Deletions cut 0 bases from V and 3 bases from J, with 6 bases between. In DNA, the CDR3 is TGCGCCAGCAGCTTGGGGCTTGACACTGAAGCTTTCTTT. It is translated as CASSLGLDTEAFF. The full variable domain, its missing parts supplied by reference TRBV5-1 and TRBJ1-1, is KAGVTQTPRYLIKTRGQQVTLSCSPISGHRSVSWYQQTPGQGLQFLFEYFSETQRNKGNFPGRFSGRQFSNSRSEMNVSTLELGDSALYLCASSLGLDTEAFFGQGTRLTVV.

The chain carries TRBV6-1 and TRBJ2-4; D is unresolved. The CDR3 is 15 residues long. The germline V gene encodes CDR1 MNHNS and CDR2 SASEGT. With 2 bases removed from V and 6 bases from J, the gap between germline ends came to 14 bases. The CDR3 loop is CASSEPVPSGNIQYF. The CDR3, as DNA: TGTGCCAGCAGTGAACCGGTTCCTAGTGGAAACATTCAGTACTTC.

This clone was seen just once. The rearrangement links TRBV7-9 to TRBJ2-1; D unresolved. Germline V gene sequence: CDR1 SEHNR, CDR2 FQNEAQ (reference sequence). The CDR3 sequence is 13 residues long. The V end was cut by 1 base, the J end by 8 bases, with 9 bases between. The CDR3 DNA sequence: TGTGCCAGCAGCTTAGGGGTCCGGGATGAGCAGTTCTTC. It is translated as CASSLGVRDEQFF.

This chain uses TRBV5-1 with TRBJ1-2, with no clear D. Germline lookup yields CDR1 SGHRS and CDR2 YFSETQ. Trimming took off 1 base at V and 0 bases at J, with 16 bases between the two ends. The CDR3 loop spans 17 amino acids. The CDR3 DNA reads TGCGCCAGCAGCTTGTATAGCTCCTTTACAGCTAACTATGGCTACACCTTC. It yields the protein CASSLYSSFTANYGYTF.

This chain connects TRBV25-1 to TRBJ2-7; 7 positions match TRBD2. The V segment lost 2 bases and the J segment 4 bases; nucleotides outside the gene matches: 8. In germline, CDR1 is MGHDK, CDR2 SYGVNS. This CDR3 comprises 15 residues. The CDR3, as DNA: TGTGCCAGCAGTGAAGCACTAGCGAGCAAATACGAGCAGTACTTC. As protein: CASSEALASKYEQYF.

The CDR3 sequence is CASSQRTSGYNEQFF. For the CDR3, the DNA is TGTGCCAGCAGCCAACGGACTAGCGGTTACAATGAGCAGTTCTTC. The genes are TRBV7-9 and TRBJ2-1; TRBD2 agrees at 10 bases. The V and J ends lost 5 bases and 4 bases, in that order; junction bases with no gene match: 5. Germline loops: CDR1 SEHNR, CDR2 FQNEAQ (reference sequence). The CDR3 covers 15 residues.

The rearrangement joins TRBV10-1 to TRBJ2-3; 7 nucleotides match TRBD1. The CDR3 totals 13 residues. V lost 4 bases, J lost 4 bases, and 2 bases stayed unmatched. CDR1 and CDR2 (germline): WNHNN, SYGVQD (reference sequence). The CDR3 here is CASSGQGADTQYF. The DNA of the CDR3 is TGCGCCAGCAGTGGGCAGGGGGCAGATACGCAGTATTTT.

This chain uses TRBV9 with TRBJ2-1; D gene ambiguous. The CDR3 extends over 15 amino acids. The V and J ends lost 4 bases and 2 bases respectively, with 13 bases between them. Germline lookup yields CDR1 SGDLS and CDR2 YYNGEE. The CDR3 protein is CASSYLESPYNEQFF. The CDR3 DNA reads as TGTGCCAGCAGCTACCTCGAAAGCCCCTACAATGAGCAGTTCTTC.

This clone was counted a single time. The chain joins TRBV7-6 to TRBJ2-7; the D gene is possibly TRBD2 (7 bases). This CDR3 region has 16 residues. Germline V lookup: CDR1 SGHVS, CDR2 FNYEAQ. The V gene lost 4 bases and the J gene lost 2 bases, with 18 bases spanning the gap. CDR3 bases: TGTGCCAGCAGCTCGGGACCTGGGGGGGGCGCCTACGAGCAGTACTTC. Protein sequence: CASSSGPGGGAYEQYF.

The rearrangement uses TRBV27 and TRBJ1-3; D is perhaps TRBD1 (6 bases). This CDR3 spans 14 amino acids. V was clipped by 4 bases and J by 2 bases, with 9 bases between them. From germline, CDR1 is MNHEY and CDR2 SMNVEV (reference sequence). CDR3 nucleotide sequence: TGTGCCAGCAGTTCCGGACAGACTGGAAACACCATATATTTT. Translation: CASSSGQTGNTIYF.

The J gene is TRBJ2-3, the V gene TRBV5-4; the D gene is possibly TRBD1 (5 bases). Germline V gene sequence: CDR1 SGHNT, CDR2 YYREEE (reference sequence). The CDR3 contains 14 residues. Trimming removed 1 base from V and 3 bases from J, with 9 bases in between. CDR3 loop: CASSLQGRTDTQYF. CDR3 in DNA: TGTGCCAGCAGCTTGCAGGGAAGGACAGATACGCAGTATTTT. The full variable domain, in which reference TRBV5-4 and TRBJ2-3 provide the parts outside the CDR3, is ETGVTQSPTHLIKTRGQQVTLRCSSQSGHNTVSWYQQALGQGPQFIFQYYREEENGRGNFPPRFSGLQFPNYSSELNVNALELDDSALYLCASSLQGRTDTQYFGPGTRLTVL.

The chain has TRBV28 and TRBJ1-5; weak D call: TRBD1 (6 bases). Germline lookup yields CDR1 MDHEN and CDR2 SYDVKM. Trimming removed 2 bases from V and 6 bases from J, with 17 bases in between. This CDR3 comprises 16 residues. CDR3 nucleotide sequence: TGTGCCAGCAGTTTACCCGGACAGTTGGGAAGTCAGCCCCAGCATTTT. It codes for CASSLPGQLGSQPQHF.